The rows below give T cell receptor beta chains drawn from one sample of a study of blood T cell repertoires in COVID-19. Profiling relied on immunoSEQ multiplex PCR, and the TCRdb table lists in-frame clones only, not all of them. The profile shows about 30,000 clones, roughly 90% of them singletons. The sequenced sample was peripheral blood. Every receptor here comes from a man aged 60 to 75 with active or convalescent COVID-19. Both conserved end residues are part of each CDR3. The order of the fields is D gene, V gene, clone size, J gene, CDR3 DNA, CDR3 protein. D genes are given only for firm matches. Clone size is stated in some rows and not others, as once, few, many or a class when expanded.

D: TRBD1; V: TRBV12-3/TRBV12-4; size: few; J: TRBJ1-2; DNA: TGTGCCAGCAGCCAACAGGGGGCCTATGGCTACACCTTC; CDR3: CASSQQGAYGYTF
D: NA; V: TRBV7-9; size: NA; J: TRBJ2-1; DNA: TGTGCCAGCAGGCCGTCGGGGGACAATGAGCAGTTCTTC; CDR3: CASRPSGDNEQFF
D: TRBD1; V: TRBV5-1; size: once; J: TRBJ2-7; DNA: TGCGCCAGCAGCTTAGGGGACAGCTCCTACGAGCAGTACTTC; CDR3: CASSLGDSSYEQYF
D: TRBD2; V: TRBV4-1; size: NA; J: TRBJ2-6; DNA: TGCGCCAGCAGCCCCTCAGGCGGGGGGGGCCTTTCTGGGGCCAACGTCCTGACTTTC; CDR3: CASSPSGGGGLSGANVLTF
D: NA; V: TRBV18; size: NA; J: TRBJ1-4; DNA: TGTGCCAGCTCGCTATGGAGTATCGCAACTAATGAAAAACTGTTTTTT; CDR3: CASSLWSIATNEKLFF
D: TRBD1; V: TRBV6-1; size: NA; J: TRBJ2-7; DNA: TGTGCCAGCAGCCTGGACAGGGCGAATGAGCAGTACTTC; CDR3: CASSLDRANEQYF
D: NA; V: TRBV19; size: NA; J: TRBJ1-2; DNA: TGTGCCAGTAGTATCAACCGAGGATTTTCTTATGGCTACACCTTC; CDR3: CASSINRGFSYGYTF
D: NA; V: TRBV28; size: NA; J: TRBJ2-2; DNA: TGTGCCAGCAGCCCTTTTGGCGGGACGCGCAGCGGGGAGCTGTTTTTT; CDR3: CASSPFGGTRSGELFF
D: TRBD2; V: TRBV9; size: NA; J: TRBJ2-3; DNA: TGTGCCAGCAGCGTAGGCCCCCGGGGGGATCGCACAGATACGCAGTATTTT; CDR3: CASSVGPRGDRTDTQYF
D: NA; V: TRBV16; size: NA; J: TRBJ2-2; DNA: TGTGCCAGCAGCCAAGGCGGCTTCACCGGGGAGCTGTTTTTT; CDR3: CASSQGGFTGELFF
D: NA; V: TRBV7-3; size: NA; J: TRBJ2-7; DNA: TGTGCCAGCAGCTTGGAGGGGGCGGGCTACGAGCAGTACTTC; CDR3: CASSLEGAGYEQYF
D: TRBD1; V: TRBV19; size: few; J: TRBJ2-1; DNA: TGTGCCAGTAGCCTTACCCCGGGACAGGTATACAATGAGCAGTTCTTC; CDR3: CASSLTPGQVYNEQFF
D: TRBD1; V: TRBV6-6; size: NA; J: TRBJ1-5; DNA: TGTGCCAGCAGTTACTCGACCACAGGGGGGAGTCAGCCCCAGCATTTT; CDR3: CASSYSTTGGSQPQHF
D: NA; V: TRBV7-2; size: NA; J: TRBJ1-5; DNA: TGTGCCAGCAGTTATGTCTTCCGGTCCAATCAGCCCCAGCATTTT; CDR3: CASSYVFRSNQPQHF
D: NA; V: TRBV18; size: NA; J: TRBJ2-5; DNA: TGTGCCAGCTCACTACTACAGGGTGGAGAGACCCAGTACTTC; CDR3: CASSLLQGGETQYF
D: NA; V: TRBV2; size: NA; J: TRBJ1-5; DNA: TGTGCCAGCAGTGATCAGGGAAATCAGCCCCAGCATTTT; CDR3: CASSDQGNQPQHF
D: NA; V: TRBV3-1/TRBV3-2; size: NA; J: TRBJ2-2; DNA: TGTGCCAGCAGCCAAGATTTGGGGGGCACCGGGGAGCTGTTTTTT; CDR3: CASSQDLGGTGELFF
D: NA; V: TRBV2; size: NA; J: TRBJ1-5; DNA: TGTGCCAGCAGTCTTCCTAGGGGGGGAAGGAATCAGCCCCAGCATTTT; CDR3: CASSLPRGGRNQPQHF
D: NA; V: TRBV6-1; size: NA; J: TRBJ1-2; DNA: TGTGCCAGCAGTGAATCACAGCCATATGGCTACACCTTC; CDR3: CASSESQPYGYTF
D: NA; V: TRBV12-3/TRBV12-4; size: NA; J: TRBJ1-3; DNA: TGTGCCAGCAGTTTATTGCGGGACACCATATATTTT; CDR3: CASSLLRDTIYF
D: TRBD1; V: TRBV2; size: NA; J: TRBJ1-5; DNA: TGTGCCAGCAGTGGACAGGGGGCAAATCAGCCCCAGCATTTT; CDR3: CASSGQGANQPQHF
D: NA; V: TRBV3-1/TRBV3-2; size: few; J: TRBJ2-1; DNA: TGTGCCTGCGGGGACAATGAGCAGTTCTTC; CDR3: CACGDNEQFF